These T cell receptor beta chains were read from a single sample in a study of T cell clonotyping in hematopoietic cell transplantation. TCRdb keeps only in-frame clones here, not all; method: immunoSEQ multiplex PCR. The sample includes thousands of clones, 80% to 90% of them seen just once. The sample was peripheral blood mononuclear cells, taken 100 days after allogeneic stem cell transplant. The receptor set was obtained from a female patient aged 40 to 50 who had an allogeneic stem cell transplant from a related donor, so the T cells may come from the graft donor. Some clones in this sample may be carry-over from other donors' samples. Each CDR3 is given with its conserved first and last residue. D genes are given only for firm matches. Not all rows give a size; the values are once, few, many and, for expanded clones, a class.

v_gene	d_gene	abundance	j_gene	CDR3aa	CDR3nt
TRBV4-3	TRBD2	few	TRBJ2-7	CASSQGLARAYEQYF	TGCGCCAGCAGCCAGGGACTAGCGAGGGCGTACGAGCAGTACTTC
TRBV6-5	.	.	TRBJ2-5	CASSKGLGRETQYF	TGTGCCAGCAGCAAAGGATTGGGGCGGGAGACCCAGTACTTC
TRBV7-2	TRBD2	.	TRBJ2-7	CASSPRGGRFEQYF	TGTGCCAGCAGCCCACGCGGCGGGAGGTTCGAGCAGTACTTC
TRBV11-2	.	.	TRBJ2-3	CASSLGQAPNTQYF	TGTGCCAGCAGCCTGGGACAAGCTCCCAATACGCAGTATTTT
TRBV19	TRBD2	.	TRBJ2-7	CASSHLAGGNYEQYF	TGTGCCAGTAGTCACCTAGCGGGAGGGAACTACGAGCAGTACTTC
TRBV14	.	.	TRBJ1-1	CASSLGKNTEAFF	TGTGCCAGCAGCCTAGGTAAGAACACTGAAGCTTTCTTT
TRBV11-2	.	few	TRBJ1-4	CASSLGWRGNEKLFF	TGTGCCAGCAGCCTAGGGTGGAGGGGGAATGAAAAACTGTTTTTT
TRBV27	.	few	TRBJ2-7	CASSLVDTRRQYF	TGTGCCAGCAGTTTAGTTGACACTCGTAGGCAGTACTTC
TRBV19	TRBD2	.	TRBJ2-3	CASRGTSADTDTQYF	TGTGCCAGTAGAGGGACTAGCGCCGACACAGATACGCAGTATTTT
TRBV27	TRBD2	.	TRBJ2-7	CASAPGVPSGPGYF	TGTGCCAGCGCGCCCGGGGTCCCTAGCGGACCAGGGTACTTC
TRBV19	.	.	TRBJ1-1	CASRRFNTEAFF	TGTGCCAGTAGAAGGTTTAACACTGAAGCTTTCTTT
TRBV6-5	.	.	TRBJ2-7	CASSYSRDSYEQYF	TGTGCCAGCAGTTACTCTCGGGACTCCTACGAGCAGTACTTC
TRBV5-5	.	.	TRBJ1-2	CASSAQGYYGYTF	TGTGCCAGCAGCGCTCAGGGATACTATGGCTACACCTTC
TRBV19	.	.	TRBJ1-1	CASSTGHKSTEAFF	TGTGCCAGTAGTACTGGACACAAGAGCACTGAAGCTTTCTTT
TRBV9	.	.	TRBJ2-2	CASSPRTAPGELFF	TGTGCCAGCAGCCCGCGGACGGCGCCCGGGGAGCTGTTTTTT
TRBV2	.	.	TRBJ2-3	CARGGAGGPQYF	TGTGCCAGGGGGGGGGCAGGGGGCCCGCAGTATTTT
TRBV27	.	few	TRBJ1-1	CASRTSRGRFNTEAFF	TGTGCCAGCAGGACGAGTAGGGGCAGGTTTAACACTGAAGCTTTCTTT
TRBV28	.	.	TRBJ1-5	CASSFWGAGQPQHF	TGTGCCAGCAGTTTCTGGGGGGCTGGTCAGCCCCAGCATTTT
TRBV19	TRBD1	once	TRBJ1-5	CASSIAPLGQGERAQHF	TGTGCCAGTAGTATAGCCCCCCTTGGGCAGGGGGAGAGGGCCCAGCATTTT
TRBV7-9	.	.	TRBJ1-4	CASSLEAGVEEKLFF	TGTGCCAGCAGCTTAGAGGCAGGAGTCGAGGAAAAACTGTTTTTT
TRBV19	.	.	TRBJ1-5	CASDTGTQSGQPQHF	TGTGCCAGTGATACCGGGACACAATCTGGGCAGCCCCAGCATTTT
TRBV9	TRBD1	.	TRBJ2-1	CASSTRTGGAEQFF	TGTGCCAGCAGTACAAGAACAGGGGGCGCTGAGCAGTTCTTC
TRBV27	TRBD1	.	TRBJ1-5	CASSPRQGSYSNQPQHF	TGTGCCAGCAGTCCCCGACAGGGGTCTTATAGCAATCAGCCCCAGCATTTT
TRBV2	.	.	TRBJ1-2	CASSPDKNYGYTF	TGTGCCAGCAGTCCCGACAAGAACTATGGCTACACCTTC
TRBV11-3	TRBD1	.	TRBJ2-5	CASSRTGQGQETQYF	TGTGCCAGCAGCCGTACGGGACAGGGGCAAGAGACCCAGTACTTC
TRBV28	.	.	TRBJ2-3	CASSPVVRRGVNTQYF	TGTGCCAGCAGCCCCGTTGTAAGGAGGGGGGTTAATACGCAGTATTTT
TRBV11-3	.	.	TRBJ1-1	CASAWKMNTEAFF	TGTGCCAGTGCGTGGAAAATGAACACTGAAGCTTTCTTT
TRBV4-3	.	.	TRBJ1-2	CASSQGDLGGYTF	TGCGCCAGCAGCCAAGGGGATCTGGGTGGCTACACCTTC
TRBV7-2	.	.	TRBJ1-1	CASSPITGIGTEAFF	TGTGCCAGCAGCCCAATTACAGGGATAGGCACTGAAGCTTTCTTT
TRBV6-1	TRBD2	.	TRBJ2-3	CASSQRLAGTDTQYF	TGTGCCAGCAGTCAAAGACTAGCGGGCACAGATACGCAGTATTTT
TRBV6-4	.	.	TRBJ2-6	CASSEDSSGANVLTF	TGTGCCAGCAGTGAGGACAGCTCTGGGGCCAACGTCCTGACTTTC
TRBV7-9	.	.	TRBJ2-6	CASSPSKVSGANVLTF	TGTGCCAGCAGCCCCAGTAAGGTCTCTGGGGCCAACGTCCTGACTTTC
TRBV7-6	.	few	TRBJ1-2	CASSLTDSQDGYTF	TGTGCCAGCAGCTTAACCGACTCACAGGATGGCTACACCTTC
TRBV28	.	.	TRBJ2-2	CASSLSNLELFF	TGTGCCAGCAGTTTATCCAATTTGGAGCTGTTTTTT
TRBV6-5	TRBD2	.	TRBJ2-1	CASSLRGVYNEQFF	TGTGCCAGCAGTTTACGGGGGGTTTACAATGAGCAGTTCTTC
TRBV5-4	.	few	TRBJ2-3	CASSLGGPTDTQYF	TGTGCCAGCAGCTTGGGGGGTCCAACAGATACGCAGTATTTT
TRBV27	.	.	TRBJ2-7	CASRDSYKNEQYF	TGTGCCAGCAGGGACAGTTATAAGAACGAGCAGTACTTC
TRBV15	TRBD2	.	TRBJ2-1	CATKAGGSYNEQFF	TGTGCCACCAAGGCGGGAGGTTCCTACAATGAGCAGTTCTTC
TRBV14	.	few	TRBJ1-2	CASSQGKGGGYTF	TGTGCCAGCAGCCAAGGGAAAGGTGGCGGCTACACCTTC
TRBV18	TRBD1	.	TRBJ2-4	CASSADRVGAKNIQYF	TGTGCCAGCTCAGCGGACAGGGTGGGCGCCAAAAACATTCAGTACTTC
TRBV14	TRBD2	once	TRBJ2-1	CASSQGIASGYNEQFF	TGTGCCAGCAGCCAAGGAATTGCTAGCGGCTACAATGAGCAGTTCTTC
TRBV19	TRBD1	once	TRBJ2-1	CASKGQGSNEQFF	TGTGCCAGTAAGGGACAGGGAAGCAATGAGCAGTTCTTC
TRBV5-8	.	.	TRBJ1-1	CASSLQGMNTEAFF	TGTGCCAGCAGCTTGCAGGGGATGAACACTGAAGCTTTCTTT
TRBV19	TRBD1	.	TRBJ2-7	CASSSDRGSYEQYF	TGTGCCAGTAGCTCCGACAGGGGGTCCTACGAGCAGTACTTC